This TCR beta chain was identified during a study of shared clonotypes between healthy human individuals. Looking at the study overall: A few men and a couple of women, aged 18 to 49, were donors. Study-wide points: Donor clonotype sharing was expected to depend on sequencing depth.

Concerning this clone: Its matching antigen is unknown.

The CDR3 has 13 amino acids. Germline-derived CDR1 and CDR2 are GTSNPN and SVGIG (reference sequence). V gave up 1 base and J gave up 5 bases, with 9 bases separating them. The assay was immunoSEQ multiplex PCR, and TCRdb's table has in-frame clones only and misses some. Of approximately 470,000 clones listed, about 72% are singletons. This receptor was obtained from a woman between 40 and 50 years old in good health. Some clones in this sample may be carry-over from other donors' samples. The chain joins TRBV30 to TRBJ1-5; D is unclear. The sample taken for sequencing was PBMCs. Here the CDR3 DNA reads TGTGCCTGGAGTGCGGGATCAGATCAGCCCCAGCATTTT. Residues: CAWSAGSDQPQHF.